A selection of T cell receptor beta chains follows, all from one sample in a study of blood T cell repertoires in COVID-19. TCRdb's copy holds only in-frame clones and misses some; the assay was immunoSEQ multiplex PCR. This sample yields under 85,000 clones, of which 70% to 85% are seen a single time; approximately 12% belongs to the top ten. Sequencing was carried out using peripheral blood. These receptors all stem from a man aged 50-59 years with COVID-19, enrolled during active disease. Both conserved end residues are trimmed from each CDR3. For some rows the clone size is stated as once, few or many, or as a class when expanded; others skip it.

NA	TRBV4-1	TRBJ1-2	ASSQDRNYGYT
once	TRBV24-1	TRBJ1-4	ATSDLQVVNEKLF
once	TRBV7-9	TRBJ1-1	ASSQDRFHTEAF
NA	TRBV14	TRBJ2-5	ASSQLAGGQETQY
NA	TRBV7-9	TRBJ2-3	ASSLEGGGDTQY
NA	TRBV5-1	TRBJ1-1	ASSEGQGGWYTEAF
NA	TRBV27	TRBJ1-1	ASTNGQGSFSEAF
NA	TRBV6-1	TRBJ1-2	ASSETGYGYT
NA	TRBV3-1/TRBV3-2	TRBJ1-4	ASSQVLEGANEKLF
NA	TRBV12-5	TRBJ1-5	ASGGAGSGGPQPQH
NA	TRBV18	TRBJ2-1	ASSPAGGIYNEQF
NA	TRBV11-1	TRBJ2-3	ASTAGASTDTQY
NA	TRBV5-1	TRBJ1-1	ASSPAGGNTEAF
NA	TRBV4-2	TRBJ2-2	ASSRQENSNTGELF
NA	TRBV5-1	TRBJ2-1	ASSLYSSGGVNEQF
many	TRBV9	TRBJ2-2	ASSARTGAGELF
once	TRBV6-1	TRBJ1-2	ASSEVLRVGGFGYT
NA	TRBV9	TRBJ2-3	ASSETGSLAPPDTQY
NA	TRBV3-1/TRBV3-2	TRBJ1-2	ASSQEGDGYT
NA	TRBV30	TRBJ2-3	AWSRTRDSILTDTQY
NA	TRBV19	TRBJ1-2	ASSITLAGAIYGYT
NA	TRBV7-3	TRBJ1-2	ASSPTGAQNYGYT
NA	TRBV6-1	TRBJ2-5	ASSEQTGIGETQY
once	TRBV5-4	TRBJ1-2	ASSRQGAGGYT
NA	TRBV5-4	TRBJ2-7	ASSWGQTEQY
NA	TRBV5-4	TRBJ1-5	ASSQGGGSNQPQH
NA	TRBV2	TRBJ1-4	ASRRTASNEKLF
NA	TRBV7-2	TRBJ2-5	ASSLGLSSGGDFQETQY
NA	TRBV27	TRBJ1-6	ASSLSEVSSYNSPLH
NA	TRBV19	TRBJ2-1	ASRGSGEAHNEQF
NA	TRBV2	TRBJ1-2	ASSDPGQFYGYT
NA	TRBV4-3	TRBJ2-3	ASSQDTLAGGFPPAQY
NA	TRBV2	TRBJ2-7	ASRYGQGYDEQY
NA	TRBV5-4	TRBJ1-1	ASSPDRVTEAF
NA	TRBV9	TRBJ2-1	ASSTPSGGADNEQF
NA	TRBV7-9	TRBJ2-1	ASSLEGDRDYNEQF
NA	TRBV5-5	TRBJ1-5	ASSATTTGGEGSQPQH
NA	TRBV27	TRBJ2-7	ASSLRTGTGEIYEQY
NA	TRBV5-1	TRBJ1-1	ASPPAEPMNTEAF
NA	TRBV3-1/TRBV3-2	TRBJ2-3	ASSPRGGVSDTQY
NA	TRBV9	TRBJ2-7	ASSVGQGFSYEQY
NA	TRBV9	TRBJ2-3	ASSGGGGGTDTQY
NA	TRBV4-2	TRBJ2-5	ASSQGTSVQETQY
NA	TRBV2	TRBJ2-7	ASSGRRGRLHEQY
NA	TRBV30	TRBJ2-1	AWSPRGGLDEQF
few	TRBV27	TRBJ2-1	ASSSGTTGVI
NA	TRBV6-6	TRBJ1-5	ASSPLGAASNQPQH
NA	TRBV6-5	TRBJ1-5	ASRTADQPQH
NA	TRBV10-3	TRBJ2-3	AISRGRRADTQY